This T cell receptor (beta chain) was recovered during a study of blood T cell repertoires in COVID-19. Across the study: Acute and convalescent COVID-19 specimens originated in the United States, Italy and Spain. T cells, B-cell-depleted T cells, or PBMCs supplied cDNA or gDNA.

Germline V lookup: CDR1 MNHEY, CDR2 SVGAGI. The CDR3 consists of 15 residues. V shed 7 bases and J shed 4 bases, with 19 bases lying between them. This clone was seen just once. Original handling: Estimates of nucleated cell counts were drawn from the amplification of reference gene primers. Profiled with immunoSEQ multiplex PCR; TCRdb holds only in-frame clones, not every one. V, J and clone size were drawn from that table, and D and trimming were deduced from the DNA. The sample carries 59,000 or so clones, around four fifths recorded once. V is TRBV6-5 and J is TRBJ1-2, with a tentative D call TRBD1 (6 bases). This receptor was taken from a human donor in a cohort sampled during active COVID-19. Material for sequencing was peripheral blood. The CDR3 DNA follows: TGTGCCAGCATCGTACGGACAGCGTTACCCTATGGCTACACCTTC. Translated: CASIVRTALPYGYTF.